The rows below give T cell receptor beta chains drawn from one sample of a study of shared clonotypes between healthy human individuals. Here immunoSEQ multiplex PCR was the method, and the copy in TCRdb shows in-frame clones only, minus some. The sample records about 1 million clones, approximately 76% being singletons. Source material: memory CD4+ T cells sorted from blood. All receptors come from a man aged 18 to 30 in good health. CDR3s include the opening cysteine and the closing phenylalanine or tryptophan. The order of the fields is CDR3 length, clone size, V gene, J gene, CDR3 protein. Size is omitted from some rows. Given values are once, few, many or a class for expanded clones.

12	-	TRBV6-1	TRBJ2-3	CASSRVRDTQYF
11	-	TRBV2	TRBJ2-1	CASTEGLKQFF
15	once	TRBV6-1	TRBJ1-4	CASSGGTALNEKLFF
13	few	TRBV5-1	TRBJ1-5	CASSLFSDQPQHF
15	-	TRBV5-1	TRBJ2-3	CASSLAVTSTDTQYF
16	-	TRBV5-6	TRBJ2-3	CASSLAGGDRTDTQYF
15	few	TRBV7-8	TRBJ1-1	CASSSNSGVNTEAFF
12	few	TRBV9	TRBJ1-3	CASSVHGNTIYF
14	-	TRBV19	TRBJ1-5	CASRHPVNNQPQHF
13	-	TRBV29-1	TRBJ2-4	CSVELRERNIQYF
15	-	TRBV30	TRBJ2-7	CAWSVRGTGSYEQYF
14	-	TRBV28	TRBJ2-5	CAGKSGGAGETQYF
16	-	TRBV19	TRBJ1-6	CASSPRDRGFNSPLHF
13	-	TRBV5-5	TRBJ1-2	CASSLAGNYGYTF
20	-	TRBV21-1	TRBJ1-2	CASSVGMGLGTGGRVDGYTF
15	-	TRBV6-1	TRBJ2-5	CASSVTGGIVETQYF
16	once	TRBV6-6	TRBJ1-3	CASSYSAGQSVNTIYF
13	-	TRBV9	TRBJ2-1	CASSVQANNEQFF
15	-	TRBV13	TRBJ1-3	CASSLEGHSGNTIYF
13	once	TRBV30	-	CAWRRDPAYEQYF
14	-	TRBV25-1	TRBJ1-6	CATAQTGVLSPLHF
15	once	TRBV5-4	TRBJ1-6	CASSLDVQPNSPLHF
13	-	TRBV6-5	TRBJ2-5	CASSSSDQETQYF
14	-	TRBV6-1	TRBJ2-7	CASSLGPSSYEQYF
15	-	TRBV6-1	TRBJ2-3	CASSGQGAGTDTQYF
14	-	TRBV7-9	TRBJ1-2	CASSPEGGAYGYTF
15	-	TRBV5-1	TRBJ1-6	CARPGPRSFNSPLHF
12	-	TRBV5-1	TRBJ2-1	CASSLVSGTQFF
15	-	TRBV11-1	TRBJ2-1	CASSFAGRSYNEQFF
16	-	TRBV19	TRBJ1-2	CASSIGKTVGRDGYTF
15	-	TRBV10-2	TRBJ2-2	CASSEGGRGTGELFF
14	-	TRBV14	TRBJ2-7	CASSQASGALEQYF
14	-	TRBV7-2	TRBJ1-5	CASSPLRGDQPQHF
12	-	TRBV6-1	TRBJ2-7	CASSGGLGWQYF
14	few	TRBV2	TRBJ1-6	CARKQGRDNSPLHF
14	-	TRBV19	TRBJ2-7	CASSIRVRTGRQYF
13	many	TRBV19	TRBJ1-1	CASSTGIPTEAFF
14	-	TRBV5-1	TRBJ1-5	CASSLEGGNQPQHF
15	-	TRBV9	TRBJ2-4	CASSAGAIAKNIQYF
15	few	TRBV5-4	TRBJ2-7	CASSLGREGRVGQYF
15	-	TRBV12-5	TRBJ2-7	CASGLVLGGSYEQYF